Below, 30 T cell receptor beta chains from the same sample are listed, as sequenced in a study of blood T cell repertoires in COVID-19. Produced via immunoSEQ multiplex PCR; TCRdb's table is partial and in-frame only. The sample includes 250,000 to 300,000 clones, roughly 89% seen only once; the top ten take under 3%. Input material: PBMCs or T cells enriched from blood (not recorded which). The receptors originated from a woman in her forties or fifties who had been exposed to COVID-19.

Turning to this clone: The same CDR3 arises from other DNA sequences in this sample as well. This chain uses TRBV5-1 with TRBJ1-2; D unclear. Per the germline V gene, CDR1 is SGHRS and CDR2 is YFSETQ. CDR3 length: 13 residues. V was cut by 0 bases and J by 5 bases, with 8 bases left in between. In DNA, the CDR3 is TGCGCCAGCAGCTTGGAGACGGGATATGGCTACACCTTC. It specifies CASSLETGYGYTF.

The rearrangement joins TRBV30 to TRBJ2-5; TRBD1 aligns across 7 bases. The CDR3 totals 15 residues. Per germline, CDR1 GTSNPN and CDR2 SVGIG (reference sequence). J was trimmed by 3 bases and V by 0 bases; bases with no gene match: 7. The CDR3 bases are TGTGCCTGGAGTGTACATGGGACAGCGAAAGAGACCCAGTACTTC. Protein product: CAWSVHGTAKETQYF.

The chain joins TRBV10-3 to TRBJ1-4; perhaps TRBD1 as D (5 bases). The CDR3 has 14 amino acids. V lost 4 bases, J lost 0 bases, and 6 bases lay in between. Per the germline V gene, CDR1 is ENHRY and CDR2 is SYGVKD. The CDR3 region is CAISGTSTNEKLFF. CDR3 DNA sequence: TGTGCCATCAGTGGGACATCAACTAATGAAAAACTGTTTTTT.

The chain recombines TRBV5-1 with TRBJ2-7; 7 bases are shared with TRBD1. The CDR3 contains 15 residues. J was trimmed by 0 bases and V by 4 bases; bases with no gene match: 7. Looked up from germline, CDR1 is SGHRS and CDR2 is YFSETQ. The CDR3 here is CASSIGQASSYEQYF. The CDR3 DNA is TGCGCCAGCAGCATCGGACAGGCGAGCTCCTACGAGCAGTACTTC.

This rearrangement joins TRBV5-1 to TRBJ2-1; D unresolved. The ends were cut back, 4 bases at V and 0 bases at J, with 17 bases in the middle. CDR3 length: 17 amino acids. Looked up from germline, CDR1 is SGHRS and CDR2 is YFSETQ. CDR3 sequence reads: CASSRLGSASSYNEQFF. CDR3 nucleotide sequence: TGCGCCAGCAGCCGCCTCGGCAGCGCTAGCTCCTACAATGAGCAGTTCTTC.

This CDR3 is CASSLGQSGGYEQYF. CDR3 in DNA: TGCGCCAGCAGCTTAGGACAGTCTGGAGGCTACGAGCAGTACTTC. This sequence joins TRBV5-1 and TRBJ2-7, with D possibly matching TRBD1 (6 bases). From germline, CDR1 is SGHRS and CDR2 YFSETQ. The V end was cut by 2 bases, the J end by 3 bases, with 15 bases between. The CDR3 covers 15 residues. Supplemented by reference TRBV5-1 and TRBJ2-7, the full variable domain reads KAGVTQTPRYLIKTRGQQVTLSCSPISGHRSVSWYQQTPGQGLQFLFEYFSETQRNKGNFPGRFSGRQFSNSRSEMNVSTLELGDSALYLCASSLGQSGGYEQYFGPGTRLTVT.

This clone was recorded once. The gene calls are TRBV2 and TRBJ2-5, with TRBD1 identical over 7 bases. From germline, CDR1 is SNHLY and CDR2 FYNNEI. This CDR3 spans 17 amino acids. V dropped 4 bases and J dropped 0; count of bases not matched to a gene: 11. The CDR3 spells CASSVFRWDSYQETQYF. For the CDR3, the DNA is TGTGCCAGCAGTGTGTTCCGATGGGACAGCTACCAAGAGACCCAGTACTTC.

The chain has TRBV10-3 and TRBJ1-6, with TRBD1 identical over 9 bases. After removal of 6 bases from V and 7 bases from J, the junction contained 4 bases not matched to a gene. The CDR3 runs 14 residues. In germline, CDR1 is ENHRY, CDR2 SYGVKD. The CDR3: CAISQQGANSPLHF. CDR3 in DNA: TGTGCCATCAGCCAACAGGGGGCGAATTCACCCCTCCACTTT.

V usage is TRBV5-8 and J usage is TRBJ2-4; no definite D call. V dropped 0 bases and J dropped 0 bases, with 16 bases sitting between them. Germline loops: CDR1 SGHTS, CDR2 YDEGEE. This CDR3 contains 18 residues. The CDR3 here is CASSLAGLARLAKNIQYF. In nucleotides, the CDR3 is TGTGCCAGCAGCTTGGCCGGGTTAGCACGACTAGCCAAAAACATTCAGTACTTC.

CDR3 DNA sequence: TGCGCCAGCAGCCCCTTAGCGGACACCTACGAGCAGTACTTC. Translation: CASSPLADTYEQYF. V gene TRBV5-1 combines with J gene TRBJ2-7; tentatively, D is TRBD2 (6 bases). Trimming removed 4 bases from V and 2 bases from J, with 13 bases in between. Germline V lookup: CDR1 SGHRS, CDR2 YFSETQ. The CDR3 sequence is 14 residues long.

The V and J genes are TRBV28 and TRBJ1-2; weak D call: TRBD1 (6 bases). This CDR3 region has 14 residues. The V gene's germline CDR1 is MDHEN and CDR2 SYDVKM. Trimming cost V 2 bases and J 4 bases, with 11 bases left between them. CDR3 nucleotides: TGTGCCAGCAGTTTAGGGCAGGGGAGCTATGGCTACACCTTC. Its translation: CASSLGQGSYGYTF.

The CDR3 bases are TGTGCCTGGAACGTGGGGACGGGAGCGAGGGGCTACACCTTC. As protein: CAWNVGTGARGYTF. This chain joins TRBV30 and TRBJ1-2, with a tentative D call TRBD1 (5 bases). The CDR3 is made up of 14 amino acids. The V gene's germline CDR1 is GTSNPN and CDR2 SVGIG (reference sequence). V was pared by 4 bases and J by 8 bases, with 20 bases between.

The chain recombines TRBV5-1 with TRBJ2-4; the D gene is possibly TRBD1 (6 bases). V lost 0 bases and J 4 bases, leaving 17 bases between the germline ends. There are 17 residues in the CDR3. Germline V gene data show CDR1 as SGHRS and CDR2 as YFSETQ. The CDR3 region is CASSLDGGPPIKNIQYF. The CDR3 DNA sequence: TGCGCCAGCAGCTTGGATGGGGGCCCACCTATTAAAAACATTCAGTACTTC.

V and J are TRBV28 and TRBJ2-1, with D possibly being TRBD2 (5 bases). Trimming took 6 bases from V and 3 from J, leaving 24 bases between them. This CDR3 has 18 amino acids. CDR1 is MDHEN and CDR2 is SYDVKM in the germline V gene. The CDR3: CASRKGGQAITSYNEQFF. The CDR3 DNA reads as TGTGCCAGCAGGAAGGGCGGGCAGGCCATCACAAGCTACAATGAGCAGTTCTTC.

This clone has only one observation. V is TRBV7-9 and J is TRBJ1-2; 8 nucleotides line up with TRBD1. V dropped 1 base and J dropped 8; count of bases not matched to a gene: 6. The CDR3 is made up of 14 amino acids. CDR1 and CDR2 (germline): SEHNR, FQNEAQ (reference sequence). The CDR3 reads CASSLVATGEGYTF. The CDR3 nucleotides are TGTGCCAGCAGCTTAGTCGCGACAGGGGAAGGCTACACCTTC.

This chain uses TRBV7-8 with TRBJ1-1; D not resolved. Germline V gene sequence: CDR1 SGHVS, CDR2 FQNEAQ. The CDR3 extends over 11 amino acids. Trimming pared 8 bases from V and 6 bases from J, leaving 10 bases between. CDR3 in amino acids: CASALGAEAFF. The CDR3 DNA sequence: TGTGCCAGCGCCCTGGGCGCTGAAGCTTTCTTT.

The V and J genes are TRBV6-5 and TRBJ1-5, with D maybe TRBD1 (6 bases). The CDR3 spans 14 residues. The V gene lost 6 bases and the J gene lost 1 base, with 10 bases spanning the gap. Germline V lookup: CDR1 MNHEY, CDR2 SVGAGI. Here the CDR3 reads CASRGDTSNQPQHF. DNA of the CDR3: TGTGCCAGCAGGGGGGACACCAGCAATCAGCCCCAGCATTTT.

The chain recombines TRBV27 with TRBJ1-1, with TRBD1 matching over 9 bases. This CDR3 contains 16 residues. CDR1 is MNHEY and CDR2 is SMNVEV in the germline V gene (reference sequence). Trimming cost V 1 base and J 2 bases; bases outside gene matches: 5. The CDR3 sequence is CASSLFGQGFNTEAFF. The CDR3 DNA reads as TGTGCCAGCAGTTTATTCGGACAGGGGTTTAACACTGAAGCTTTCTTT.

This chain connects TRBV4-1 to TRBJ2-3; the D gene is possibly TRBD1 (6 bases). CDR1 MGHRA and CDR2 YSYEKL come from the germline V gene. This CDR3 has 15 residues. The V end was cut by 4 bases, the J end by 0 bases, with 11 bases between. This CDR3 reads CASSLQGTSTDTQYF. The DNA for the CDR3 is TGCGCCAGCAGCCTACAGGGTACCAGCACAGATACGCAGTATTTT.

This clone was found a few times. The chain couples TRBV4-1 to TRBJ1-4, with D hard to call. Germline-derived CDR1 and CDR2 are MGHRA and YSYEKL. This CDR3 spans 15 amino acids. V shed 1 base and J shed 0 bases, with 6 bases lying between them. The CDR3 loop is CASSQVAATNEKLFF. Here the CDR3 DNA reads TGCGCCAGCAGCCAAGTAGCAGCAACTAATGAAAAACTGTTTTTT.

The chain recombines TRBV4-2 with TRBJ2-3; 10 bases align to TRBD2. The CDR3 extends over 16 amino acids. J lost 6 bases, V lost 1 base, and 7 bases had no gene match. Germline-derived CDR1 and CDR2 are LGHNA and YNFKEQ. CDR3 coding DNA: TGTGCCAGCAGCCAAGGTAGCGGGGGGCTACATGATACGCAGTATTTT. Translation: CASSQGSGGLHDTQYF.

The rearrangement uses TRBV11-2 and TRBJ1-3; 7 bases are shared with TRBD1. This CDR3 region has 12 residues. Germline V gene data show CDR1 as SGHAT and CDR2 as FQNNGV. V was pared by 4 bases and J by 14 bases, with 8 bases of the junction left unmatched. In DNA, the CDR3 is TGTGCCAGCAGCTGGACCAGGACAGGATTATATTTT. This sequence encodes CASSWTRTGLYF.

V gene TRBV5-4 combines with J gene TRBJ2-7; a weak D match, TRBD1 (6 bases). The CDR3 spans 17 residues. Germline CDR1 is SGHNT and CDR2 is YYREEE (reference sequence). With 3 bases removed from V and 5 bases from J, the gap between germline ends came to 24 bases. The CDR3 region has the DNA TGTGCCAGCAGCTACGGGACACTGTCCGTTCTCAAAGACGAGCAGTACTTC. Amino acids: CASSYGTLSVLKDEQYF.

The CDR3: CASSEVVTDESPLHF. The CDR3 DNA is TGCGCCAGCAGCGAGGTTGTGACAGATGAATCACCCCTCCACTTT. J is TRBJ1-6 and V is TRBV10-1; possible D gene TRBD1, 5 bases. The CDR3 length is 15 residues. V lost 6 bases and J 10 bases, leaving 19 bases between the germline ends. The germline V gene has CDR1 WNHNN and CDR2 SYGVQD (reference sequence).

The genes are TRBV4-1 and TRBJ2-1; 7 nucleotides match TRBD2. V gave up 0 bases and J gave up 9 bases; unmatched junction bases: 11. Germline-derived CDR1 and CDR2 are MGHRA and YSYEKL. The length of the CDR3 is 16 residues. In DNA form, the CDR3 reads TGCGCCAGCAGCCAAGATATCCGGGGGGTCGGGAGTGAGCAGTTCTTC. This sequence encodes CASSQDIRGVGSEQFF.

The CDR3: CASTKDRATNEKLFF. CDR3 nucleotides: TGTGCCAGCACAAAAGACAGGGCTACTAATGAAAAACTGTTTTTT. The chain combines TRBV2 with TRBJ1-4, with TRBD1 matching over 7 bases. From germline, CDR1 is SNHLY and CDR2 FYNNEI. CDR3 size: 15 residues. Germline trimming cut 7 bases from V and 2 bases from J; bases unmatched to any gene: 7. Drawing the rest from reference TRBV2 and TRBJ1-4, the complete variable domain is EPEVTQTPSHQVTQMGQEVILRCVPISNHLYFYWYRQILGQKVEFLVSFYNNEISEKSEIFDDQFSVERPDGSNFTLKIRSTKLEDSAMYFCASTKDRATNEKLFFGSGTQLSVL.

CDR3 sequence (DNA): TGTGCCAGCAGCTCCTTCCCGGGACAGGGAGCGCAGTATTTT. Translated, it gives CASSSFPGQGAQYF. The V and J genes are TRBV7-2 and TRBJ2-3; 9 bases map to TRBD1. The J segment lost 10 bases and the V segment lost 4 bases, leaving 9 bases of the junction unmatched. Germline CDR1 SGHTA, CDR2 FQGNSA. The CDR3 consists of 14 residues.

This clone was seen once. V is TRBV2 and J is TRBJ1-6; D is perhaps TRBD1 (5 bases). Trimming took 7 bases from V and 2 from J, leaving 21 bases between them. Germline CDR1 and CDR2: SNHLY and FYNNEI. The CDR3 is 18 amino acids. CDR3 region: CASTPTRVSGAYNSPLHF. The DNA for the CDR3 is TGTGCCAGCACCCCAACGAGGGTTTCGGGGGCCTATAATTCACCCCTCCACTTT.

The genes are TRBV19 and TRBJ2-5; tentative D call: TRBD2 (5 bases). Trimming took 4 bases from V and 7 from J, leaving 19 bases between them. CDR1 is LNHDA, CDR2 SQIVND, per germline (reference sequence). The CDR3 sequence is 15 residues long. In DNA form, the CDR3 reads TGTGCCAGTAGTAGTCTAGAGGGTGGGGTTTGGACCCAGTACTTC. It is translated as CASSSLEGGVWTQYF.

The rearrangement uses TRBV6-5 and TRBJ1-1; 9 bases line up with TRBD1. J lost 1 base, V lost 6 bases, and 3 bases had no gene match. The CDR3 sequence is 14 residues long. Germline CDR1 is MNHEY and CDR2 is SVGAGI. CDR3 DNA sequence: TGTGCCAGCAGACCGACAGGGGGGAACACTGAAGCTTTCTTT. It encodes CASRPTGGNTEAFF.